This entry lists 8 T cell receptor beta chains sequenced from one sample in a study of control samples from healthy donors and cancer patients. Profiling relied on immunoSEQ multiplex PCR, and the TCRdb table lists in-frame clones only, not all of them. The sample gives about 140,000 clones, 85% to 95% of which show up once; around 12% is in the top ten. The specimen was blood. These receptors were collected from a middle-aged man in good health.

This chain joins TRBV6-1 and TRBJ2-7; a possible D gene is TRBD2 (8 bases). Looked up from germline, CDR1 is MNHNS and CDR2 is SASEGT. The V and J ends lost 1 base and 2 bases respectively, with 21 bases between them. The CDR3 loop spans 18 amino acids. Written as DNA, the CDR3 is TGTGCCAGCAGTGAAGAAGGGGGCGGGGGGTTCCCTCCCTACGAGCAGTACTTC. It translates to CASSEEGGGGFPPYEQYF.

J is TRBJ2-7 and V is TRBV5-4; D remains unclear. There are 14 residues in the CDR3. V dropped 0 bases and J dropped 0 bases, with 7 bases sitting between them. Germline loops: CDR1 SGHNT, CDR2 YYREEE (reference sequence). CDR3: CASSLEGNSYEQYF. Here the CDR3 DNA reads TGTGCCAGCAGCTTGGAGGGAAACTCCTACGAGCAGTACTTC.

The V and J genes are TRBV4-1 and TRBJ1-2, with 7 bases lining up with TRBD1. Germline assignment: CDR1 MGHRA and CDR2 YSYEKL. Trimming cost V 4 bases and J 8 bases; bases outside gene matches: 7. This CDR3 is built from 13 residues. The CDR3 region has the DNA TGCGCCAGCAGCCCTCAGGGACAGCGGGGCTACACCTTC. It yields the protein CASSPQGQRGYTF.

The chain joins TRBV18 to TRBJ2-1; D uncertain. This CDR3 is 13 amino acids long. Germline CDR1 is KGHSH and CDR2 is LQKENI. The V end was cut by 0 bases, the J end by 8 bases, with 8 bases between. The CDR3 DNA is TGTGCCAGCTCACCACCGATGAGCTATGAGCAGTTCTTC. This sequence encodes CASSPPMSYEQFF.

V is TRBV9 and J is TRBJ2-6; D unresolved. Trimming removed 4 bases at V and 4 bases at J, with 12 bases between. The CDR3 contains 15 residues. Germline V gene data show CDR1 as SGDLS and CDR2 as YYNGEE. The DNA of the CDR3 is TGTGCCAGCAGCCGCCCAGATATGGGGGCCAACGTCCTGACTTTC. Protein product: CASSRPDMGANVLTF.

This chain joins TRBV10-2 and TRBJ2-5, with 10 bases lining up with TRBD1. The CDR3 totals 14 residues. From germline, CDR1 is WSHSY and CDR2 SAAADI. V was pared by 6 bases and J by 2 bases, with 3 bases of the junction left unmatched. In nucleotides, the CDR3 is TGCGCCAGCAGGGGACAGGGGACACAAGAGACCCAGTACTTC. Amino acid sequence: CASRGQGTQETQYF.

The rearrangement uses TRBV6-5 and TRBJ1-3; no clear D. Germline lookup yields CDR1 MNHEY and CDR2 SVGAGI. Trimming pared 8 bases from V and 4 bases from J, leaving 6 bases between. The CDR3 is made up of 11 amino acids. The CDR3 bases are TGTGCCAGCCCGAAAGGAAACACCATATATTTT. Translating gives CASPKGNTIYF.

J is TRBJ2-5 and V is TRBV18, with 9 bases aligning to TRBD2. The CDR3 sequence is 15 residues long. The V gene's germline CDR1 is KGHSH and CDR2 LQKENI. Trimming at V came to 8 bases and at J to 1 base, leaving 8 bases not matched to a gene. CDR3 DNA: TGTGCCAGCCTGCGGGAGGGCGGAACCCAAGAGACCCAGTACTTC. It yields the protein CASLREGGTQETQYF.